This entry lists 17 T cell receptor beta chains sequenced from one sample in a study of patients and donors after allogeneic stem cell transplantation. Via MiXCR, TCRdb re-called the RT-PCR reads, giving one row per CDR3 protein. The repertoire has 20,000 or so distinct CDR3 sequences, 4.5% to 5% of them found once; the top ten carry roughly 40%. Sequenced input: blood, either unsorted or a sorted T cell fraction (not recorded which). The receptor source for this set is a human donor who was either an allogeneic HSCT recipient or a stem cell or donor lymphocyte infusion donor (not recorded which). It is not recorded whose cells these are; they may come from a transplant donor.

The rearrangement joins TRBV5-4 to TRBJ2-2; 9 nucleotides agree with TRBD2. The V and J ends lost 1 base and 4 bases, in that order; junction bases with no gene match: 5. This CDR3 is built from 16 residues. Germline lookup yields CDR1 SGHNT and CDR2 YYREEE (reference sequence). The CDR3: CASSLRGSGSTGELFF. The CDR3 region has the DNA TGTGCCAGCAGCTTGCGGGGTAGCGGGAGCACCGGGGAGCTGTTTTTT. Combining the CDR3 with reference TRBV5-4 and TRBJ2-2 gives the whole variable domain ETGVTQSPTHLIKTRGQQVTLRCSSQSGHNTVSWYQQALGQGPQFIFQYYREEENGRGNFPPRFSGLQFPNYSSELNVNALELDDSALYLCASSLRGSGSTGELFFGEGSRLTVL.

This clonotype came up many times. V gene TRBV4-1 combines with J gene TRBJ1-1, with D unresolved. V lost 4 bases to trimming and J lost 6 bases, with 9 bases between them. CDR3 length: 12 residues. Germline loops: CDR1 MGHRA, CDR2 YSYEKL. The CDR3 DNA sequence: TGCGCCAGCAGCCGCCCGGGGTCTGAAGCTTTCTTT. This gives the protein CASSRPGSEAFF.

The chain recombines TRBV7-9 with TRBJ2-5, with TRBD2 as a possible D gene (5 bases). The ends were cut back, 5 bases at V and 2 bases at J, with 18 bases in the middle. CDR1 is SEHNR and CDR2 is FQNEAQ in the germline V gene (reference sequence). CDR3 size: 16 residues. CDR3 in amino acids: CASSPRNNRLQETQYF. Written as DNA, the CDR3 is TGTGCCAGCAGCCCCAGAAATAACAGACTACAAGAGACCCAGTACTTC.

This clonotype was counted at least ten times. V gene TRBV5-1 combines with J gene TRBJ2-5, with D uncertain. V lost 0 bases to trimming and J lost 5 bases, with 11 bases between them. The CDR3 covers 14 residues. Looked up from germline, CDR1 is SGHRS and CDR2 is YFSETQ. This CDR3 reads CASSLDQPRETQYF. In DNA form, the CDR3 reads TGCGCCAGCAGCTTGGATCAGCCCAGGGAGACCCAGTACTTC.

In its sample, this clonotype was seen many times. The rearrangement uses TRBV20-1 and TRBJ1-1, with 9 bases fitting TRBD1. Germline-derived CDR1 and CDR2 are DFQATT and SNEGSKA (reference sequence). The CDR3 totals 16 residues. The ends lost 0 bases at V and 0 bases at J; junction bases unmatched: 5. The CDR3 loop reads CSAREGTGRMNTEAFF. For the CDR3, the DNA is TGCAGTGCTAGAGAGGGGACAGGGAGAATGAACACTGAAGCTTTCTTT.

This clonotype was recorded many times. The J gene is TRBJ2-2, the V gene TRBV2; no clear D. Germline CDR1 reads SNHLY; CDR2 reads FYNNEI. The length of the CDR3 is 14 residues. Between the trimmed V and J ends, which lost 6 bases and 6 bases, there was a span of 14 bases. The CDR3: CASRQSMLSGELFF. DNA for the CDR3: TGTGCCAGCAGGCAATCTATGCTCTCCGGGGAGCTGTTTTTT.

This clonotype was seen repeatedly, ten times or more. V gene TRBV7-9 combines with J gene TRBJ1-5; D not certain. Germline V gene lookup returns CDR1 SEHNR and CDR2 FQNEAQ (reference sequence). Trimming cost V 2 bases and J 3 bases, with 5 bases left between them. The CDR3 runs 13 residues. This chain's CDR3 is CASSLSDNQPQHF. In DNA, the CDR3 is TGTGCCAGCAGCTTAAGCGACAATCAGCCCCAGCATTTT.

The V gene is TRBV3-1, the J gene TRBJ1-4; the D is unclear. V lost 1 base and J 9 bases, leaving 3 bases between the germline ends. Germline-derived CDR1 and CDR2 are LGHDT and YNNKEL (reference sequence). The CDR3 has 11 residues. For the CDR3, the DNA is TGTGCCAGCAGCCAAGCCAAAAAACTGTTTTTT. Translation: CASSQAKKLFF.

This clonotype came up many times. The chain links TRBV5-1 to TRBJ1-1, with no clear D. The V and J ends lost 0 bases and 1 base respectively, with 7 bases between them. CDR1 is SGHRS and CDR2 is YFSETQ in the germline V gene. This CDR3 is built from 14 residues. The CDR3 DNA sequence: TGCGCCAGCAGCTTGGTCGTAGGGAACACTGAAGCTTTCTTT. Translating it yields CASSLVVGNTEAFF.

Ten or more counts support this clonotype. This sequence joins TRBV7-9 and TRBJ1-1; D not certain. V gave up 2 bases and J gave up 2 bases, with 12 bases separating them. Germline lookup yields CDR1 SEHNR and CDR2 FQNEAQ (reference sequence). The CDR3 sequence is 15 residues long. The CDR3 sequence: CASSLLKGLNTEAFF. The CDR3 coding sequence is TGTGCCAGCAGCTTATTAAAGGGCTTAAACACTGAAGCTTTCTTT.

This clonotype appeared many times. The chain joins TRBV20-1 to TRBJ1-5; D ambiguous. The CDR3 covers 14 residues. The V end was cut by 3 bases, the J end by 2 bases, with 11 bases between. Germline loops: CDR1 DFQATT, CDR2 SNEGSKA (reference sequence). The CDR3 sequence: CSASIGSGNQPQHF. The CDR3 region has the DNA TGCAGTGCTAGTATCGGTTCGGGCAATCAGCCCCAGCATTTT.

This clonotype was observed many times. The chain has TRBV7-9 and TRBJ1-5; D is uncertain. Trimming shortened V by 2 bases and J by 5 bases, and 7 bases separated the two germline ends. The CDR3 runs 13 residues. Germline CDR1 and CDR2: SEHNR and FQNEAQ (reference sequence). Here the CDR3 reads CASSLLADQPQHF. For the CDR3, the DNA is TGTGCCAGCAGCTTATTGGCAGATCAGCCCCAGCATTTT.

This clonotype occurred many times. This chain connects TRBV2 to TRBJ1-2, with TRBD1 matching 8 bases. This CDR3 has 15 residues. V gave up 5 bases and J gave up 0 bases; unmatched junction bases: 5. Germline-derived CDR1 and CDR2 are SNHLY and FYNNEI. DNA for the CDR3: TGTGCCAGCAGTCGACAGGGGATTACTAACTATGGCTACACCTTC. Protein product: CASSRQGITNYGYTF.

This clonotype showed up many times. The CDR3 sequence is CASSETLGQGAYEQYF. CDR3 bases: TGCGCCAGCAGTGAGACGCTGGGACAGGGGGCGTACGAGCAGTACTTC. The chain recombines TRBV10-1 with TRBJ2-7; TRBD1 matches at 12 bases. The ends lost 2 bases at V and 4 bases at J; junction bases unmatched: 6. CDR3 length: 16 residues. Germline V gives CDR1 WNHNN, CDR2 SYGVQD (reference sequence).

This clonotype was recorded at least ten times. V is TRBV7-9 and J is TRBJ2-5, with D possibly being TRBD2 (5 bases). CDR1 is SEHNR, CDR2 FQNEAQ, per germline (reference sequence). Trimming took off 0 bases at V and 5 bases at J, with 10 bases between the two ends. The CDR3 is made up of 14 amino acids. In DNA, the CDR3 is TGTGCCAGCAGCTTAGCGGGAGATTTCGAGACCCAGTACTTC. Amino acid sequence: CASSLAGDFETQYF.

This clonotype was counted many times. The gene calls are TRBV7-9 and TRBJ2-1; the D is unclear. This CDR3 contains 14 residues. Germline CDR1 SEHNR, CDR2 FQNEAQ (reference sequence). Trimming pared 7 bases from V and 4 bases from J, leaving 14 bases between. CDR3 protein: CASIGRAQYNEQFF. The CDR3 nucleotides are TGTGCCAGCATAGGACGGGCCCAATACAATGAGCAGTTCTTC.

This clonotype was observed at least ten times. J is TRBJ1-1 and V is TRBV3-1, with TRBD1 matching 8 bases. The J segment lost 3 bases and the V segment lost 4 bases, leaving 7 bases of the junction unmatched. Germline V gene data show CDR1 as LGHDT and CDR2 as YNNKEL (reference sequence). This CDR3 is 15 amino acids long. In DNA, the CDR3 is TGTGCCAGCAGCCCGACAGGGGTCGATGACACTGAAGCTTTCTTT. Residues: CASSPTGVDDTEAFF.